This T cell receptor beta chain was sequenced in a study of blood T cell repertoires in COVID-19. Study in general: Both acute and convalescent COVID-19 samples were obtained from the United States, Italy and Spain. T cells, B-cell-depleted T cells, or PBMCs supplied cDNA or gDNA.

This clone was counted a single time. CDR1 and CDR2 from the germline V gene are KGHDR and SFDVKD. There are 16 residues in the CDR3. After removal of 4 bases from V and 0 bases from J, the junction contained 6 bases not matched to a gene. In the source study's methods: For nucleated cells, counts were estimated from reference gene primer amplification. Using immunoSEQ multiplex PCR, the repertoire was profiled, and TCRdb retains in-frame clones only, with some absent. V, J and clone size were drawn from that table, and D and trimming were deduced from the DNA. This repertoire shows roughly 170,000 clones, 88% found once; its top ten account for approximately 24%.

The rearrangement joins TRBV24-1 to TRBJ2-7; 9 positions agree with TRBD1. This receptor was taken from a man in his sixties with acute or convalescent COVID-19. The sample consisted of peripheral blood. CDR3 in DNA: TGTGCCACCAGTGACCCCGGACAGGGGAGCTCCTACGAGCAGTACTTC. This gives the protein CATSDPGQGSSYEQYF.